This T cell receptor (beta chain) was captured in a study of T cell changes during pregnancy in multiple sclerosis. V was pared by 2 bases and J by 2 bases, with 10 bases between. CDR3 length equals 15 residues. Germline values: CDR1 LGHNA, CDR2 YSLEER. Data came from immunoSEQ multiplex PCR; TCRdb stores just in-frame clones and leaves some out. This table has tens of thousands of clones, approximately 81% appearing once. Sequencing was performed on CD4+ T cells from peripheral blood mononuclear cells, taken before pregnancy. This clonotype was sampled from a female donor with multiple sclerosis, enrolled in a pregnancy study. This rearrangement joins TRBV4-3 to TRBJ1-5; no clear D. For the CDR3, the DNA is TGCGCCAGCAGCCAAATATCCGGGGGCAATCAGCCCCAGCATTTT. This encodes CASSQISGGNQPQHF.